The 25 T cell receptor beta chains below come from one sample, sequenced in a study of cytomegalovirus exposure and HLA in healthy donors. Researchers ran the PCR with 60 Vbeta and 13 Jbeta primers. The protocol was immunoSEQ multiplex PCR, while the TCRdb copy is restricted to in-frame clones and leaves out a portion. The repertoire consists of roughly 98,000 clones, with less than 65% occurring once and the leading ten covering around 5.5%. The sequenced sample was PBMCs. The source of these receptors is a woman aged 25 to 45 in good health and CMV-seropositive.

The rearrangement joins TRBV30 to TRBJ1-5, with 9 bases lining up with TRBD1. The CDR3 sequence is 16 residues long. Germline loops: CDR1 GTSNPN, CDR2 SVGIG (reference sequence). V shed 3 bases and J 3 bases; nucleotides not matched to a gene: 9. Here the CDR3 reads CAWSSGGTGHNQPQHF. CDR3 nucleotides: TGTGCCTGGAGCTCCGGGGGGACAGGGCACAATCAGCCCCAGCATTTT.

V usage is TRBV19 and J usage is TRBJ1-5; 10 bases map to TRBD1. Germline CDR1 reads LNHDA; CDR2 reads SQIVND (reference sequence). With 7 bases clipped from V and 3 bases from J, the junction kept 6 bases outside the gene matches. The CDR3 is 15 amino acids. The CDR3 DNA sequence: TGTGCCAGTACGGACAGGGGGGCTTTCAATCAGCCCCAGCATTTT. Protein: CASTDRGAFNQPQHF.

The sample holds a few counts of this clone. Written as DNA, the CDR3 is TGCGCCAGCAGCCGGACGGGAAACACTGAAGCTTTCTTT. Translating gives CASSRTGNTEAFF. The V and J genes are TRBV5-1 and TRBJ1-1; D unclear. The CDR3 spans 13 residues. Per the germline V gene, CDR1 is SGHRS and CDR2 is YFSETQ. Trimming took off 4 bases at V and 2 bases at J, with 9 bases between the two ends.

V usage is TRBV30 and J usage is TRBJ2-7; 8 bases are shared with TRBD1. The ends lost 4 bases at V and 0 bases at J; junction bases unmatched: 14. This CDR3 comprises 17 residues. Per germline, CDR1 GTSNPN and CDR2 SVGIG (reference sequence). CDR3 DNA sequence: TGTGCCTGGAAAAGTAGGGGATGGGACAGGAGCTCCTACGAGCAGTACTTC. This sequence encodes CAWKSRGWDRSSYEQYF.

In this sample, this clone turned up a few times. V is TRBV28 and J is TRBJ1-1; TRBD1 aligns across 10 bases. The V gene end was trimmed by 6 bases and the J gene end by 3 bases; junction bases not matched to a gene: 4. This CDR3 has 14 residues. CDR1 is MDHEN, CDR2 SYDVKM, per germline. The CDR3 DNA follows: TGTGCCAGCAGCCCAGGACAGGGGGACACTGAAGCTTTCTTT. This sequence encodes CASSPGQGDTEAFF.

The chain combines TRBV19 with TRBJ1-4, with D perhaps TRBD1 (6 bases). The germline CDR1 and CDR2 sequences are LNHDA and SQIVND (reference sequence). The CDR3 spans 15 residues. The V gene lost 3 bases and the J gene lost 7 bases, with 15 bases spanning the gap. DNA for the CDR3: TGTGCCAGTAGTATCAGGAACAGGGTGGCTGAAAAACTGTTTTTT. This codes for CASSIRNRVAEKLFF.

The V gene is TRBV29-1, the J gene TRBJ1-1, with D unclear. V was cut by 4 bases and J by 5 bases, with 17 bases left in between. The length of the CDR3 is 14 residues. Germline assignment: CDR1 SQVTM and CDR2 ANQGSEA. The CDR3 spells CSVVSSGGGTEAFF. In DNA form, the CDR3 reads TGCAGCGTTGTATCTTCAGGAGGCGGGACTGAAGCTTTCTTT.

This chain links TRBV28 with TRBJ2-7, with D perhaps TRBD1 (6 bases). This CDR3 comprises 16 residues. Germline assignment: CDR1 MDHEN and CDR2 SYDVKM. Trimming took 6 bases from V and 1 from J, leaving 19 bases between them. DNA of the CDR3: TGTGCCAGCAGCTCGGGACACAAGATTTTTTCCTACGAGCAGTACTTC. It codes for CASSSGHKIFSYEQYF.

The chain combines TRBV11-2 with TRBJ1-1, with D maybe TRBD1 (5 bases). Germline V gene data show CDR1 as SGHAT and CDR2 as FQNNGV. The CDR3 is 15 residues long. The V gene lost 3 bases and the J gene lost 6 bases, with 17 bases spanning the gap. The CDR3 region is CASSFFFGTRAEAFF. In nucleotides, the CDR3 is TGTGCCAGCAGCTTTTTTTTTGGCACCAGGGCTGAAGCTTTCTTT.

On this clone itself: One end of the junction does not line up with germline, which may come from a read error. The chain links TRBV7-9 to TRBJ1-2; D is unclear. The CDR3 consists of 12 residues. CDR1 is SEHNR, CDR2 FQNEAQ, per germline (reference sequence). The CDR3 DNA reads TGTTCCAGCAGCTTCTCGGGAGATGGCTACACCTTC. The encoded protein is CSSSFSGDGYTF.

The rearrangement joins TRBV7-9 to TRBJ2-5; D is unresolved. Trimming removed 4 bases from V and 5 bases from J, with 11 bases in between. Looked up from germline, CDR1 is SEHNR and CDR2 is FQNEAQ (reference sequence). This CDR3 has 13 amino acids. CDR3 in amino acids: CASSSTPQETQYF. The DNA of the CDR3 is TGTGCCAGCAGCTCCACCCCCCAGGAGACCCAGTACTTC.

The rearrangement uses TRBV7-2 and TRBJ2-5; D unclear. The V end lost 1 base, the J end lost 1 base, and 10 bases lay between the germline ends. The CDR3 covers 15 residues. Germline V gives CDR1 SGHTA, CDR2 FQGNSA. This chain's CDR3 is CASSLGVTPQETQYF. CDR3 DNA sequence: TGTGCCAGCAGCTTAGGGGTGACACCCCAAGAGACCCAGTACTTC.

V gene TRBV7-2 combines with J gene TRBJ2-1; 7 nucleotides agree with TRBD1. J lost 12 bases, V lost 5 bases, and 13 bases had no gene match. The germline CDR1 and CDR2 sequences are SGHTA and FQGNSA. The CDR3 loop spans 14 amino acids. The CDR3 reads CASSDRVGQVGQFF. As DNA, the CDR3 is TGTGCCAGCAGCGACAGGGTTGGGCAGGTCGGGCAGTTCTTC.

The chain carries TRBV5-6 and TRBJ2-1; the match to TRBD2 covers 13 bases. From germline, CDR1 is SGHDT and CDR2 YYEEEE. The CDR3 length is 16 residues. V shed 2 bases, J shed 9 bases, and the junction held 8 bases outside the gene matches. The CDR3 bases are TGTGCCAGCAGCTTTACTAGCGGGGGGGCCGGCGGTGAGCAGTTCTTC. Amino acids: CASSFTSGGAGGEQFF.

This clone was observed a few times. Here the CDR3 reads CASSSRDRVSYEQYF. The CDR3 DNA is TGTGCCAGCAGCTCCCGGGACAGGGTATCATACGAGCAGTACTTC. The gene calls are TRBV11-2 and TRBJ2-7, with TRBD1 matching over 9 bases. The CDR3 totals 15 residues. Unmatched junction bases numbered 8, after V lost 4 bases and J lost 4 bases. The V gene's germline CDR1 is SGHAT and CDR2 FQNNGV. Full variable domain (missing parts from reference TRBV11-2 and TRBJ2-7): EAGVAQSPRYKIIEKRQSVAFWCNPISGHATLYWYQQILGQGPKLLIQFQNNGVVDDSQLPKDRFSAERLKGVDSTLKIQPAKLEDSAVYLCASSSRDRVSYEQYFGPGTRLTVT.

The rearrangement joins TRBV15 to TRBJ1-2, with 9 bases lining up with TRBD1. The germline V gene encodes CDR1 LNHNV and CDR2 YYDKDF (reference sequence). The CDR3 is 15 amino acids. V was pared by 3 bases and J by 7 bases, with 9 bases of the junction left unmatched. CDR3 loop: CATSRHNPGQGGYTF. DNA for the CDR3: TGTGCCACCAGCAGGCATAATCCGGGACAGGGTGGCTACACCTTC.

CDR3 residues: CASSRTAQGQRITDTQYF. Here the CDR3 DNA reads TGCGCCAGCAGCCGCACCGCCCAGGGACAGAGGATCACAGATACGCAGTATTTT. This sequence joins TRBV4-1 and TRBJ2-3; 7 bases line up with TRBD1. V was pared by 4 bases and J by 2 bases, with 15 bases of the junction left unmatched. CDR1 MGHRA and CDR2 YSYEKL come from the germline V gene. The CDR3 length is 18 residues.

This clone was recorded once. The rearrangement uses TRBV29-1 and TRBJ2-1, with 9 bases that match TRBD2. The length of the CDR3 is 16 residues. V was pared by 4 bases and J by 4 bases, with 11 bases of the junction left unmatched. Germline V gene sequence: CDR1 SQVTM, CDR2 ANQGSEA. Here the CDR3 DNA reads TGCAGCGTTGTGTCGGTAGCGGGGGCCCGGTACAATGAGCAGTTCTTC. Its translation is CSVVSVAGARYNEQFF.

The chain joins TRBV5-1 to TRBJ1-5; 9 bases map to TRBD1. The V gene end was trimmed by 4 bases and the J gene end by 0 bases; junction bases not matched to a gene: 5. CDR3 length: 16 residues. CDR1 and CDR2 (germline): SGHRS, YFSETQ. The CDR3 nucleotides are TGCGCCAGCAGCGCCGGGACAGGGACTAGCAATCAGCCCCAGCATTTT. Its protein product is CASSAGTGTSNQPQHF.

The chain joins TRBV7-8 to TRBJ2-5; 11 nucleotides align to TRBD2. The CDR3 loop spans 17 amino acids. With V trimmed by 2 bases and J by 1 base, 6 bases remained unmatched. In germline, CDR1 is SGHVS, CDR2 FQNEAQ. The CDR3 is CASSLRLAGTTQETQYF. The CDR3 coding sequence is TGTGCCAGCAGCTTAAGACTAGCGGGGACTACCCAAGAGACCCAGTACTTC.

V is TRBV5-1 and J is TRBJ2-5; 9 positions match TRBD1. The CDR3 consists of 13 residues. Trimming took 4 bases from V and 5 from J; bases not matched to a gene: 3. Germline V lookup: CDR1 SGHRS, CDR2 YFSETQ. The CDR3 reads CASSSGQGETQYF. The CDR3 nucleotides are TGCGCCAGCAGCAGTGGACAGGGGGAGACCCAGTACTTC.

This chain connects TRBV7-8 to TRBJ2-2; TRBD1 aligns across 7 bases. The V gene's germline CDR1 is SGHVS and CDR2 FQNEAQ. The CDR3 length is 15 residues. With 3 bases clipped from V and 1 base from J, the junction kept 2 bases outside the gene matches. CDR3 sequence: CASSLGTVNTGELFF. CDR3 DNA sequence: TGTGCCAGCAGCTTGGGGACAGTGAACACCGGGGAGCTGTTTTTT. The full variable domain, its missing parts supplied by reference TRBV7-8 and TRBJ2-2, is GAGVSQSPRYKVAKRGQDVALRCDPISGHVSLFWYQQALGQGPEFLTYFQNEAQLDKSGLPSDRFFAERPEGSVSTLKIQRTQQEDSAVYLCASSLGTVNTGELFFGEGSRLTVL.

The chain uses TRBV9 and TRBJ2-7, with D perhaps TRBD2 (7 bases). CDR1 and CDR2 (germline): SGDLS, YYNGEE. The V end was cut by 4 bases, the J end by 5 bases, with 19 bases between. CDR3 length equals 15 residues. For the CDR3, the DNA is TGTGCCAGCAGCCCGCGTATCGGGGGGCTGAACGAGCAGTACTTC. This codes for CASSPRIGGLNEQYF.

The DNA for the CDR3 is TGTGCCAGCTCACCAACTCAAAATCAGCCCCAGCATTTT. It translates to CASSPTQNQPQHF. The chain has TRBV18 and TRBJ1-5; no clear D gene. This CDR3 has 13 residues. Trimming took 2 bases from V and 4 from J, leaving 6 bases between them. Germline V gives CDR1 KGHSH, CDR2 LQKENI.

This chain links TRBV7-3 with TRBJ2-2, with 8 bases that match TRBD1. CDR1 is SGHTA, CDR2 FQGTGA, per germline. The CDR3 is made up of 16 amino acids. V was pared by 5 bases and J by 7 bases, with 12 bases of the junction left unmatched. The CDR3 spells CASSPPSSGGFGELFF. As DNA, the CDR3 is TGTGCCAGCAGCCCACCTTCCTCAGGGGGCTTCGGGGAGCTGTTTTTT.